What follows is one TCR beta chain and its context. This clonotype was picked up one time. Its recognized antigen is unknown. Per-base qualities were not stored, and no clone one base away is much larger. One read provides weak support. V gives up 1 base and J gives up 2 bases, and the segment between their germline ends measures 8 bases. The CDR3 has 13 amino acids, counting the end cysteine and phenylalanine. Only the CDR3 DNA stays, 39 bases, in frame from base 1. CDR1 is given as DFQATT and CDR2 as SNEGSKA, both from the germline V gene (reference sequence). The data stem from a study of CD8 T cells in Susac syndrome (dated by TCRdb to about 2019). Looking at the study overall: Among the sequenced Susac syndrome patients, five or six had clinically active disease and about eight were in clinical remission. Whether CD8+ T cell activation and differentiation in Susac syndrome was antigen driven was tested using repertoire sequencing. At blood withdrawal, Susac syndrome patients were therapy-naive, treated with corticosteroids (with IVIg additionally given to some), or treated with IVIg alone. CD8+ T cell repertoire clonality was compared between over 9 healthy donors, some 14 Susac syndrome patients and 15 multiple sclerosis patients.

RNA was extracted using the RNeasy kit, and roughly 0.5 to 1 ug of the RNA was reverse transcribed with random hexamers. The immunoSEQ multiplex PCR assay, covering 54 Vbeta and 13 Jbeta segments, was used to amplify TCR beta CDR3 regions. PCR amplification bias was corrected by using a synthetic template baseline for primer optimization and computational correction. Concerning the study's data processing: Reads were assigned to V, D and J genes according to IMGT and analyzed in immunoSEQ Analyzer, with only productive sequences retained. Clonality was calculated as one minus the Shannon entropy normalized by log2 of the number of productive unique sequences. For each patient and control, public and private clones were evaluated among the 100 most prevalent clones. Susac-specific clones were defined as absent from healthy and MS cohorts, over a thousand published viral clones and other ImmuneACCESS disease sequences. TCRdb applied fastp at Q25 and MiXCR to the public reads, then kept only in-frame beta chains. Rows with one shared CDR3 protein collapse into an entry with the most common genes and DNA. These V and J calls rely on TCRdb rather than the paper's analysis. A total of around 85,000 distinct CDR3 sequences appear in this sample, just under 95% of them only once. The biggest ten clones account for 0.45% to 0.5% of the sample.

Overall study outcomes, separate from this receptor: Looking at Susac-specific public clones, the researchers identified fewer than 20 in the total CD8+ repertoire and four or five in the CD8+ TEMRA repertoire. Susac syndrome CD8+ repertoires showed clonal expansion, highest in CD8+ TEMRA cells and greater in clinically active than remitting patients. The TCR sequencing and HLA analysis was acknowledged to have included a relatively small number of individuals.

Peripheral blood CD8+ and CD4+ T cells from healthy donors, Susac syndrome patients and multiple sclerosis patients were profiled using high-throughput TCR beta sequencing. The Susac syndrome patients fulfilled recently defined diagnostic criteria for either definite or probable disease. Bulk CD8+ and CD4+ T cells were purified magnetically by negative isolation, whereas CD8+ TEMRA cells were enriched by FACS. Blood was collected in EDTA tubes and processed within 24 hours, with PBMCs isolated through density gradient centrifugation. PBMCs destined for TCR sequencing were cryopreserved in liquid nitrogen and later thawed in a 37 °C water bath. Purity of sorted or isolated CD4+, CD8+ and CD8+ TEMRA cells was at least 90%.

The sequenced sample consisted of CD8+ T cells from PBMCs. This clonotype originated in a human donor with Susac syndrome. The V and J genes are TRBV20-1 and TRBJ1-2; the D gene identity is not certain. The CDR3 protein is CSARGVTNYGYTF. The sequenced DNA is TGCAGTGCTAGAGGGGTCACCAACTATGGCTACACCTTC.